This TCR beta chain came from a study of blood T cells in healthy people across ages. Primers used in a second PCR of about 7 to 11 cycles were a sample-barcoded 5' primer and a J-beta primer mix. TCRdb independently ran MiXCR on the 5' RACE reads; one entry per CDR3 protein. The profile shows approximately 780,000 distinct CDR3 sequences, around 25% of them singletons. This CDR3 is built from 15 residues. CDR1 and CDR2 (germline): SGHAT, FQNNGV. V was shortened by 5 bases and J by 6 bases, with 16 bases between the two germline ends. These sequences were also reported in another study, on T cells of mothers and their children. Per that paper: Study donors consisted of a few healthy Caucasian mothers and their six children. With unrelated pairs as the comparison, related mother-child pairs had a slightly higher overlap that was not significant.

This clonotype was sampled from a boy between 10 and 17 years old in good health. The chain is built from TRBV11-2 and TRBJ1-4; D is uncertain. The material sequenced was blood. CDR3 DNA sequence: TGTGCCAGCAGCCAGACGGTTACCGGGTATGAAAAACTGTTTTTT. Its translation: CASSQTVTGYEKLFF. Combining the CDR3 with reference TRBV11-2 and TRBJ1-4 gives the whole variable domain EAGVAQSPRYKIIEKRQSVAFWCNPISGHATLYWYQQILGQGPKLLIQFQNNGVVDDSQLPKDRFSAERLKGVDSTLKIQPAKLEDSAVYLCASSQTVTGYEKLFFGSGTQLSVL.